This T cell receptor (beta chain) was profiled in a study of T cell changes during pregnancy in multiple sclerosis. TCRdb's table, derived via immunoSEQ multiplex PCR, lists solely in-frame clones and lacks some. The table records roughly 60,000 clones, around 96% of them present only once. There are 18 residues in the CDR3. V was trimmed by 5 bases and J by 0 bases, leaving 17 bases between them. Germline CDR1 reads MDHEN; CDR2 reads SYDVKM. The chain has TRBV28 and TRBJ2-6; no firm D call. The receptor's source is a female donor with multiple sclerosis, enrolled in a pregnancy study. The sequencing here drew on CD8+ T cells from peripheral blood mononuclear cells, taken after pregnancy. This CDR3 reads CASSPRYLLTSGANVLTF. Written as DNA, the CDR3 is TGTGCCAGCAGTCCTCGATACCTCCTAACCTCTGGGGCCAACGTCCTGACTTTC.